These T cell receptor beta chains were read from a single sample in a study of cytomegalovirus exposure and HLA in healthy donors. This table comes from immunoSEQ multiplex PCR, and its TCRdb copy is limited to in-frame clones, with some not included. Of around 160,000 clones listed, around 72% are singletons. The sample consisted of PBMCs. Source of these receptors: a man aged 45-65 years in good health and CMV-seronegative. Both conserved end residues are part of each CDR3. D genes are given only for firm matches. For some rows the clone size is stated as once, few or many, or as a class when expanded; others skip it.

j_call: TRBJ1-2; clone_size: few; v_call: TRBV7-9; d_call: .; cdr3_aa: CASSFPNYGYTF; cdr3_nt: TGTGCCAGCAGCTTCCCAAACTATGGCTACACCTTC
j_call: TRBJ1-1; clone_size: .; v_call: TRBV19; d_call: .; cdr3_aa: CASSLDTDNTEAFF; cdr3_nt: TGTGCCAGTAGTTTGGACACTGACAACACTGAAGCTTTCTTT
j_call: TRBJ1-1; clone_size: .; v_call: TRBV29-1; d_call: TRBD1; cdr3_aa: CSVRDRSKLNTEAFF; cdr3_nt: TGCAGCGTCCGGGACAGAAGTAAATTGAACACTGAAGCTTTCTTT
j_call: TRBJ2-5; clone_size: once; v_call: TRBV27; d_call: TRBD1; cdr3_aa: CASRRTGGETQYF; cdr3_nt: TGTGCCAGCAGGAGGACAGGGGGAGAGACCCAGTACTTC
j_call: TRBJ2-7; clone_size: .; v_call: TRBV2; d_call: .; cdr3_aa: CASSENYEQYF; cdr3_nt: TGTGCCAGCAGTGAAAATTACGAGCAGTACTTC
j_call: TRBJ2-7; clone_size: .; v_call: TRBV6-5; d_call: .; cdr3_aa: CASSRRGSYEQYF; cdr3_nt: TGTGCCAGCAGTCGACGGGGGTCCTACGAGCAGTACTTC
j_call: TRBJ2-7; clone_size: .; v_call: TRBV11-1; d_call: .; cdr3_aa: CASSLARGAYEQYF; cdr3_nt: TGTGCCAGCAGCTTAGCCAGGGGGGCCTACGAGCAGTACTTC
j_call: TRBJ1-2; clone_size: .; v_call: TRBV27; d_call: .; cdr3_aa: CASSFDGNYGYTF; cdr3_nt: TGTGCCAGCAGTTTCGACGGGAACTATGGCTACACCTTC
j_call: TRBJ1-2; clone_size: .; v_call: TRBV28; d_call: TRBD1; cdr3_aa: CASSSGTGIANYGYTF; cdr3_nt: TGTGCCAGCAGTTCCGGGACAGGAATAGCTAACTATGGCTACACCTTC
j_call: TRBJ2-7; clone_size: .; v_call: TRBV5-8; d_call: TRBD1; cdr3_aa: CASTSGTGGLVEYF; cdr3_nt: TGTGCCAGCACCTCTGGGACAGGGGGGTTAGTGGAGTACTTC
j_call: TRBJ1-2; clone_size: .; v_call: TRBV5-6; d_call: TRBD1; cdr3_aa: CASSPDRGVGGYTF; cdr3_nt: TGTGCCAGCAGCCCCGACAGGGGCGTCGGTGGCTACACCTTC
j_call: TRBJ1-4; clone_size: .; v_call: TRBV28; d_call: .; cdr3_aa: CASIDSYSPGGPNEKLFF; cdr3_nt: TGTGCCAGCATCGACTCGTATTCCCCCGGGGGGCCTAATGAAAAACTGTTTTTT
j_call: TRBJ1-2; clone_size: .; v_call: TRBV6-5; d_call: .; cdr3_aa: CASSSSGQRPGYTF; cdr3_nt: TGTGCCAGCAGTTCCTCGGGACAAAGGCCTGGCTACACCTTC
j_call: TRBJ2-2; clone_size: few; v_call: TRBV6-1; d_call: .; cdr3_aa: CASSGRDINTGELFF; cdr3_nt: TGTGCCAGCAGTGGTAGGGACATTAACACCGGGGAGCTGTTTTTT
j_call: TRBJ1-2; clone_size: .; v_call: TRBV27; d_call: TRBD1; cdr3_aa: CASSQLGQGANYGYTF; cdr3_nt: TGTGCCAGCAGTCAGTTGGGACAGGGGGCAAACTATGGCTACACCTTC
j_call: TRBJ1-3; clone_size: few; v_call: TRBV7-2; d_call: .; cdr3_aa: CASSLIGQSF; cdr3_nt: TGTGCCAGCAGCTTAATAGGACAGAGTTTT
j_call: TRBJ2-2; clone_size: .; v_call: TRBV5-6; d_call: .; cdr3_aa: CASSSAPSGGRGGELFF; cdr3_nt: TGTGCCAGCAGCTCCGCCCCCTCTGGCGGACGGGGCGGGGAGCTGTTTTTT
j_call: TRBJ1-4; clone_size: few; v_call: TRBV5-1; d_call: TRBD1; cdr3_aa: CASSPPSGTGLNEKLFF; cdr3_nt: TGCGCCAGCAGCCCACCAAGCGGGACAGGACTTAATGAAAAACTGTTTTTT
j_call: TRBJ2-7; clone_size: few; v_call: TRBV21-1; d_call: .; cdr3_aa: CASSNTDRYSYEQYF; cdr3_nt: TGTGCCAGCAGCAACACCGACAGATACTCCTACGAGCAGTACTTC
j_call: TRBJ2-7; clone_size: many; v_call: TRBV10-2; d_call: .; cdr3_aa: CASSEDTSSYEQYF; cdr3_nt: TGCGCCAGCAGTGAAGACACAAGCTCCTACGAGCAGTACTTC
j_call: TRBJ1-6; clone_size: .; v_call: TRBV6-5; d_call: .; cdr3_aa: CASSNRQGYGSPLHF; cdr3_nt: TGTGCCAGCAGTAATAGACAAGGCTATGGTTCACCCCTCCACTTT
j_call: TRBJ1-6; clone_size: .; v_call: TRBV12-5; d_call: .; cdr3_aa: CASGLSLGNSPLHF; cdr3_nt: TGTGCTAGTGGTTTGAGTCTGGGCAATTCACCCCTCCACTTT
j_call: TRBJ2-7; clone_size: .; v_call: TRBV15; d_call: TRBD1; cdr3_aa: CATSRVGDRQQYF; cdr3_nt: TGTGCCACCAGCAGAGTAGGGGACAGACAGCAGTACTTC
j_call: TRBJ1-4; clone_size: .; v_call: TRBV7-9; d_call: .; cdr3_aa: CASRRSTNEKLFF; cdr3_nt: TGTGCCAGCAGGCGGTCAACTAATGAAAAACTGTTTTTT
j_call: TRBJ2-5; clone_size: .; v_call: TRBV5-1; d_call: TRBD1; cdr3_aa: CASSPGQGGTGEQYF; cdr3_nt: TGCGCCAGCAGCCCCGGACAGGGGGGGACGGGAGAGCAGTACTTC
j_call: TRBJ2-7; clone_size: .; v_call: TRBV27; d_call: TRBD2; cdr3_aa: CASSLGASGGLSYEQYF; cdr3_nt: TGTGCCAGCAGTTTGGGGGCTAGCGGGGGCCTCTCCTACGAGCAGTACTTC
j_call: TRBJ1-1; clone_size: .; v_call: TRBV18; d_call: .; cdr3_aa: CASSPNRQNTEAFF; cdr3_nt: TGTGCCAGCTCACCAAATAGACAGAACACTGAAGCTTTCTTT
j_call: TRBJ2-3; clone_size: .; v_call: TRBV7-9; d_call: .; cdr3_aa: CASSPHRDTQYF; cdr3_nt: TGTGCCAGCAGCCCGCACAGAGATACGCAGTATTTT
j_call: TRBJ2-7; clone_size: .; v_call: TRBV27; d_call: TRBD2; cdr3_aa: CASSLGGGYEQYF; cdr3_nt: TGTGCCAGCAGTTTAGGGGGGGGGTACGAGCAGTACTTC
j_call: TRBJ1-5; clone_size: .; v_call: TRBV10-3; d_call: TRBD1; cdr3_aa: CAISGNRQGDNQPQHF; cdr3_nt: TGTGCCATCAGTGGTAACAGACAGGGTGACAATCAGCCCCAGCATTTT
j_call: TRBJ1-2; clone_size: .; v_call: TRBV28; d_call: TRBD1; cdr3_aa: CASETGNYGYTF; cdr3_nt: TGTGCCAGCGAGACAGGGAACTATGGCTACACCTTC
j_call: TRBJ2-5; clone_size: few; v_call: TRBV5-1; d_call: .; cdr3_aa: CASSPSAGARVETQYF; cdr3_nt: TGCGCCAGCAGCCCTTCGGCAGGGGCCAGGGTAGAGACCCAGTACTTC
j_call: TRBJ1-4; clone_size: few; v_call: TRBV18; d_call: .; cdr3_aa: CASSPDGSEGEKLFF; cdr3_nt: TGTGCCAGCTCACCAGATGGAAGTGAGGGAGAAAAACTGTTTTTT
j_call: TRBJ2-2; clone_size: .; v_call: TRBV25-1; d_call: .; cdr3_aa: CASTGMGTGELFF; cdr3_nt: TGTGCCAGCACAGGGATGGGTACCGGGGAGCTGTTTTTT
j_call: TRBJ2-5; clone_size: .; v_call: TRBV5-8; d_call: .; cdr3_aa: CASSPWGGKETQYF; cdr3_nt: TGTGCCAGCAGTCCCTGGGGGGGCAAGGAGACCCAGTACTTC
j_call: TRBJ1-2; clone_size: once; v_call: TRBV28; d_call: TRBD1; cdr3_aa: CASSLLRTGTGYTF; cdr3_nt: TGTGCCAGCAGTTTATTAAGGACAGGGACTGGCTACACCTTC
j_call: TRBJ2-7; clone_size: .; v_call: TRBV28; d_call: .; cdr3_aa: CASILSTGAREQYF; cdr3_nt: TGTGCCAGCATCCTATCGACAGGTGCAAGGGAGCAGTACTTC
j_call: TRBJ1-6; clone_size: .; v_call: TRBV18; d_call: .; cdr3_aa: CASSPVSAVTGNYNSPLHF; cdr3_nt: TGTGCCAGCTCACCTGTTAGTGCAGTGACAGGCAACTATAATTCACCCCTCCACTTT
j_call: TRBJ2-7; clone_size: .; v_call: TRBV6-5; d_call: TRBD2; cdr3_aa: CASSSRTSGVYEQYF; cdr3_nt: TGTGCCAGCAGTTCTCGGACTAGCGGGGTGTACGAGCAGTACTTC
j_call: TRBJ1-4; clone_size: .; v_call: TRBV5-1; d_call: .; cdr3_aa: CASSLVGGNEKLFF; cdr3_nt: TGCGCCAGCAGCTTGGTCGGGGGTAATGAAAAACTGTTTTTT
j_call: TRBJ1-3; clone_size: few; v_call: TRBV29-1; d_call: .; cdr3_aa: CSVEYGNTIYF; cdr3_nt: TGCAGCGTTGAATATGGAAACACCATATATTTT
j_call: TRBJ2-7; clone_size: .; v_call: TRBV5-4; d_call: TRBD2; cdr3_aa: CASSPTSVPSSYEQYF; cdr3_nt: TGTGCCAGCAGCCCTACTAGCGTCCCGAGCTCCTACGAGCAATACTTC
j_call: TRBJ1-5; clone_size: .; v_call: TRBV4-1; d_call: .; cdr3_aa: CASSYGIASNQPQHF; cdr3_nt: TGCGCCAGCAGCTACGGGATAGCTAGCAATCAGCCCCAGCATTTT
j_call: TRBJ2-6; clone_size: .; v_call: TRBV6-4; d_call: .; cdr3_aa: CASSESAKSSGANVLTF; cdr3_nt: TGTGCCAGCAGTGAGAGCGCCAAGAGCTCTGGGGCCAACGTCCTGACTTTC
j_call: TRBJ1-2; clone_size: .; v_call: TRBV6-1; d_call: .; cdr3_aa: CASSPDGIDIGYTF; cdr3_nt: TGTGCCAGCTCGCCGGACGGGATTGATATAGGCTACACCTTC
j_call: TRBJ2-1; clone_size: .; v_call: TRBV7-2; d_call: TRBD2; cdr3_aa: CASSLDGRGALRREQFF; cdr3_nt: TGTGCCAGCAGCTTAGATGGGCGGGGGGCCCTAAGAAGGGAGCAGTTCTTC